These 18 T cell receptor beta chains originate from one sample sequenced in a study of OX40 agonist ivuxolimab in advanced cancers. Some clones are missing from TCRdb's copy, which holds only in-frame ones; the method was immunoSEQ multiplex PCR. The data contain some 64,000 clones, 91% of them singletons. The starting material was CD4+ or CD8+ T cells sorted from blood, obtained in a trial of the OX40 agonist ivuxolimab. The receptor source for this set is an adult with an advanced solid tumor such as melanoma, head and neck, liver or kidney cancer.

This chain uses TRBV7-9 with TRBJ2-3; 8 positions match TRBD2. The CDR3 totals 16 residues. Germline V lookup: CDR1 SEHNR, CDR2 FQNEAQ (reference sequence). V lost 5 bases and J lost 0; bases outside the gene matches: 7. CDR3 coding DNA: TGTGCCAGCAGCCCCACTAGCGGAGTTAGCACAGATACGCAGTATTTT. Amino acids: CASSPTSGVSTDTQYF.

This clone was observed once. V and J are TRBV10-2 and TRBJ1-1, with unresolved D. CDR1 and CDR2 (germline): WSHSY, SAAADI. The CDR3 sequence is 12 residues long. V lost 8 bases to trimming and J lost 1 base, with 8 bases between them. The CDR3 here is CASLSWNTEAFF. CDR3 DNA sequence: TGCGCCAGCCTTTCCTGGAACACTGAAGCTTTCTTT.

CDR3 DNA: TGTGCCAGCAGCGTAGCGAACGCAGATACGCAGTATTTT. Translating gives CASSVANADTQYF. The chain joins TRBV9 to TRBJ2-3; D unresolved. The CDR3 is made up of 13 amino acids. The V gene lost 0 bases and the J gene lost 4 bases, with 6 bases spanning the gap. CDR1 SGDLS and CDR2 YYNGEE come from the germline V gene.

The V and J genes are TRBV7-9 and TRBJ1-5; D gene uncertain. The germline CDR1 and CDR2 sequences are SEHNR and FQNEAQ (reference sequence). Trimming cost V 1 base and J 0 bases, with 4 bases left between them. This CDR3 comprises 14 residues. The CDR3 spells CASSLGYSNQPQHF. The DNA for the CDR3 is TGTGCCAGCAGCTTAGGATATAGCAATCAGCCCCAGCATTTT.

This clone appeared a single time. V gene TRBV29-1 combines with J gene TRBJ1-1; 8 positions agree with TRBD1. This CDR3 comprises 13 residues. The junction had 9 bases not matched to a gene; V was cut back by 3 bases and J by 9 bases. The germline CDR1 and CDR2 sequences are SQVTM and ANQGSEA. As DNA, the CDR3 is TGCAGCGTTGATGCCGCCGGACAGGGTAAAGCTTTCTTT. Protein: CSVDAAGQGKAFF.

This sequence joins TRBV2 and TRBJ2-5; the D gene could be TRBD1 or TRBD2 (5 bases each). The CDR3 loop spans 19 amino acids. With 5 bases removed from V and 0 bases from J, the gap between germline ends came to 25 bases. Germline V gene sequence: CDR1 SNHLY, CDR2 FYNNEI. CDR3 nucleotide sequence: TGTGCCAGCAGTCTACCTTCCCTGGGGACGCAAAGAGACCAAGAGACCCAGTACTTC. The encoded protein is CASSLPSLGTQRDQETQYF.

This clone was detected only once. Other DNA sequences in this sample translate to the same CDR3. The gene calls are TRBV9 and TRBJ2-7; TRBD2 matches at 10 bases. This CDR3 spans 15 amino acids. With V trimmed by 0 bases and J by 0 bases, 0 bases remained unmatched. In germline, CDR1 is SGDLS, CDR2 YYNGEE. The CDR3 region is CASSVVAGGSYEQYF. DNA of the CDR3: TGTGCCAGCAGCGTAGTAGCGGGGGGCTCCTACGAGCAGTACTTC.

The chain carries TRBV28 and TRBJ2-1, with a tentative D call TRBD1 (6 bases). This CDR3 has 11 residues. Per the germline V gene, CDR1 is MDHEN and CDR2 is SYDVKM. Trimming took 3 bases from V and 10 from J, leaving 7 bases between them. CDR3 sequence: CASSFGTEQFF. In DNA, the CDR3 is TGTGCCAGCAGTTTCGGGACAGAGCAGTTCTTC. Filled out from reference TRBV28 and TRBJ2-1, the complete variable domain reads DVKVTQSSRYLVKRTGEKVFLECVQDMDHENMFWYRQDPGLGLRLIYFSYDVKMKEKGDIPEGYSVSREKKERFSLILESASTNQTSMYLCASSFGTEQFFGPGTRLTVL.

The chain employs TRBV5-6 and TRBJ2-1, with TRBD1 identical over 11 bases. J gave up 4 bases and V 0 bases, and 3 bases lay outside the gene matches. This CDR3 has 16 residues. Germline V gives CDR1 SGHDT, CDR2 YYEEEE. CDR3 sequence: CASSLAGTGGYNEQFF. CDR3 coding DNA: TGTGCCAGCAGCTTGGCCGGGACAGGGGGGTACAATGAGCAGTTCTTC.

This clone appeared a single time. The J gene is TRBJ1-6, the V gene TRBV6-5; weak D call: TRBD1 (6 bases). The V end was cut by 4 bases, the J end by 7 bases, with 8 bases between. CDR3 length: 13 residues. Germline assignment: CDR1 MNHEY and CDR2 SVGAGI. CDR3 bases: TGTGCCAGCAGTTTAGGGGGGAATTCACCCCTCCACTTT. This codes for CASSLGGNSPLHF.

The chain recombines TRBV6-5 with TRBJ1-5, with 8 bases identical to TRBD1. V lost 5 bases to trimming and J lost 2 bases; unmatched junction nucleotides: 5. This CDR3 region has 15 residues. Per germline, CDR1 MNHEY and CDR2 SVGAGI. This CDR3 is CASSPPTGGNQPQHF. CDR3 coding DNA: TGTGCCAGCAGTCCCCCGACAGGGGGCAATCAGCCCCAGCATTTT.

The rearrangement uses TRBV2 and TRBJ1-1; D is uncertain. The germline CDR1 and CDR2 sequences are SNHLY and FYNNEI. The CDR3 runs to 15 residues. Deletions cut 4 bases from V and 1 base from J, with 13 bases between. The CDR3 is CASSGAQVSNTEAFF. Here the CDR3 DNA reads TGTGCCAGCAGTGGAGCGCAGGTCTCGAACACTGAAGCTTTCTTT. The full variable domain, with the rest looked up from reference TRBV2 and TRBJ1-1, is EPEVTQTPSHQVTQMGQEVILRCVPISNHLYFYWYRQILGQKVEFLVSFYNNEISEKSEIFDDQFSVERPDGSNFTLKIRSTKLEDSAMYFCASSGAQVSNTEAFFGQGTRLTVV.

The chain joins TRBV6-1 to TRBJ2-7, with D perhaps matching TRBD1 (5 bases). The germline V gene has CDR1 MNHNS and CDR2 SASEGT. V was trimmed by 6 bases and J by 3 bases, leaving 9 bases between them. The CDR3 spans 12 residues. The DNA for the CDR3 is TGTGCCAGCAGAGCAGGGTACTACGAGCAGTACTTC. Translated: CASRAGYYEQYF.

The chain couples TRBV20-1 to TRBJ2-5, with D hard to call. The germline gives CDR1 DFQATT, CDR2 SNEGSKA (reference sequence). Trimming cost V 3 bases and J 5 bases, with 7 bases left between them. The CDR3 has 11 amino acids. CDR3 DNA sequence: TGCAGTGCTAGTATTGGGGAGACCCAGTACTTC. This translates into CSASIGETQYF.

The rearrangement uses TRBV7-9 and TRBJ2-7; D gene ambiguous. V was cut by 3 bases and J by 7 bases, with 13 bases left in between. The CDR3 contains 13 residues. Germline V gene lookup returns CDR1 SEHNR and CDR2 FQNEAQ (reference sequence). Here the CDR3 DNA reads TGTGCCAGCAGCTTGCCCCTTGGGGTGGAGCAGTACTTC. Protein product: CASSLPLGVEQYF.

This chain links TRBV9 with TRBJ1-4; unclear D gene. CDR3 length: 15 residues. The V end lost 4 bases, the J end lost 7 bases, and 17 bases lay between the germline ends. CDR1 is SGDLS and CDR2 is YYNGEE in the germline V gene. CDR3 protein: CASSLDWGMGEKLFF. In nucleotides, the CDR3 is TGTGCCAGCAGCTTAGACTGGGGTATGGGTGAAAAACTGTTTTTT.

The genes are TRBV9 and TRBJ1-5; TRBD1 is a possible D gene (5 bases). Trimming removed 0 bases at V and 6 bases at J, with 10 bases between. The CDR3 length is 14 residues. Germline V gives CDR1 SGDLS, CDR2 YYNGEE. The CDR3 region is CASSVGGEGQPQHF. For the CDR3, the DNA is TGTGCCAGCAGCGTAGGGGGGGAGGGTCAGCCCCAGCATTTT.

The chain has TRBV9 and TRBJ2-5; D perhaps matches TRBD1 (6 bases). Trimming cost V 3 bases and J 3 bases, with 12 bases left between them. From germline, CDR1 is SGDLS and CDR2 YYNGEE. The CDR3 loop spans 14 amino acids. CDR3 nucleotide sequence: TGTGCCAGCAGCGCGGGTTACAGGGAAGAGACCCAGTACTTC. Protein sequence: CASSAGYREETQYF.